The source of this TCR beta chain is a study of T cell responses to AZD1222 COVID-19 vaccine. This CDR3 region has 15 residues. V was pared by 2 bases and J by 3 bases, with 5 bases of the junction left unmatched. Germline CDR1 and CDR2: MNHEY and SVGAGI. Generated by immunoSEQ multiplex PCR, the TCRdb table keeps only in-frame clones and is missing some. The repertoire holds some 200,000 clones, with approximately 94% as singletons. The chain combines TRBV6-5 with TRBJ2-3; 7 nucleotides align to TRBD2. The sequence came from an adult who received the MenACWY meningococcal vaccine as a control. This sample comprised peripheral blood, obtained 28 days after the second dose of the MenACWY control vaccine. The CDR3 spells CASSYPSGGTDTQYF. The CDR3 nucleotides read TGTGCCAGCAGTTACCCGTCGGGGGGAACAGATACGCAGTATTTT.